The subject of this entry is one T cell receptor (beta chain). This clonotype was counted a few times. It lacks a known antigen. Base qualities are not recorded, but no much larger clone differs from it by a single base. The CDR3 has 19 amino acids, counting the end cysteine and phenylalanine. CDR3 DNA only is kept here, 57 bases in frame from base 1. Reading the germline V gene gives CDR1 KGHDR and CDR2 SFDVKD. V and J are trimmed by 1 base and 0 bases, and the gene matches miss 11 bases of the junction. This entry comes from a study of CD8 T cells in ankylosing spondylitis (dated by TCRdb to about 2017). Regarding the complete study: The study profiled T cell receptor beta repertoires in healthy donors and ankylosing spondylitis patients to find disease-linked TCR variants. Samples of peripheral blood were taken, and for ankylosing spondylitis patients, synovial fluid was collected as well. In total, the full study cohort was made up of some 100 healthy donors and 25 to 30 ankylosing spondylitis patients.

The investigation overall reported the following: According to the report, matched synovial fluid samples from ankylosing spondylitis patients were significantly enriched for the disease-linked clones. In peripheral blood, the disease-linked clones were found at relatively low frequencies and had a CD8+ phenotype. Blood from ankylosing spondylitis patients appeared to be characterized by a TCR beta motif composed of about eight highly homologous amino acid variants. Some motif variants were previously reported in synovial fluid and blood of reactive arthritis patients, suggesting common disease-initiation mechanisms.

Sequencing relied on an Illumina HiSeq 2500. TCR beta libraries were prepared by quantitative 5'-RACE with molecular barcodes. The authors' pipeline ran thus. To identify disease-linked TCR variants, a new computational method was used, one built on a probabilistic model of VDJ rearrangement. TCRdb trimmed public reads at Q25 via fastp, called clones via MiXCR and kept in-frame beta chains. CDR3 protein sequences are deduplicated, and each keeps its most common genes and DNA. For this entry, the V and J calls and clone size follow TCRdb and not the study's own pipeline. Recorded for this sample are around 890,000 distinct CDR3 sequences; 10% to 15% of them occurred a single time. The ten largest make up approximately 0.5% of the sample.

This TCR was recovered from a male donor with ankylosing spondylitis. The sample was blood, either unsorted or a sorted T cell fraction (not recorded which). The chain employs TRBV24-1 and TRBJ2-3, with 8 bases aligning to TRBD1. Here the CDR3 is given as CATSDFTGQAAYSTDTQYF. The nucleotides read TGTGCCACCAGTGATTTTACGGGACAGGCCGCTTATAGCACAGATACGCAGTATTTT.